This T cell receptor beta chain is drawn from a study of shared clonotypes between healthy human individuals. Trimming took 4 bases from V and 0 from J, leaving 11 bases between them. The CDR3 runs to 15 residues. Germline CDR1 is SGHRS and CDR2 is YFSETQ. Sequencing was performed with immunoSEQ multiplex PCR; in TCRdb, only in-frame clones are kept and a portion is missing. The sample shows roughly 2.2 million clones, around 93% of them seen only once. The TCR comes from a man younger than 30 in good health. Some clones in this sample may be carry-over from other donors' samples. What was sequenced was naive CD4+ T cells from PBMCs. The sample's subset: CD45RA+ positively selected. The chain joins TRBV5-1 to TRBJ2-1; D might be TRBD2 (5 bases). CDR3 residues: CASSTLASSYNEQFF. CDR3 sequence (DNA): TGCGCCAGCAGCACCCTAGCCAGCTCCTACAATGAGCAGTTCTTC.